This T cell receptor (beta chain) was sequenced for a study of shared clonotypes between healthy human individuals. Overall study: Aged 18 to 49, the donors were a couple of women and three men.

Clones were sequenced by immunoSEQ multiplex PCR, and TCRdb holds only the in-frame ones, with some missing. Altogether roughly 500,000 clones are present, about 82% being singletons, with the ten largest covering 10% to 15%. This clone was picked up many times. In germline, CDR1 is GTSNPN, CDR2 SVGIG (reference sequence). Trimming left V 0 bases short and J 3 bases short, with 7 bases between. The CDR3 has 13 residues. This clonotype was obtained from a woman in her forties in good health. Some clones in this sample may be carry-over from other donors' samples. The sample taken for sequencing was PBMCs. The V and J genes are TRBV30 and TRBJ2-3; D remains ambiguous. The CDR3 DNA reads TGTGCCTGGAGTGTATTTGAAACAGATACGCAGTATTTT. Its translation is CAWSVFETDTQYF.